This T cell receptor (beta chain) appears in the sequencing data of a study of cytomegalovirus exposure and HLA in healthy donors. Broader study findings: 150 or so TCR beta chains were listed as cytomegalovirus-associated. As was reported, the classifier diagnosed cytomegalovirus status with high specificity and sensitivity. TCR clusters originating in the first cohort tended to co-occur in the roughly 130 validation repertoires, according to a later analysis. Whilst most TCR sequences proved rare, a subset of public TCRs occurred across many donors.

The repertoire was sequenced with immunoSEQ multiplex PCR; TCRdb's copy has only in-frame clones and lacks some. In the table there are about 71,000 clones, approximately 94% of which are singletons. Regarding this clone: Its target is unknown.

The CDR3 has 13 residues. Germline V gene data show CDR1 as KGHSH and CDR2 as LQKENI. With 7 bases removed from V and 1 base from J, the gap between germline ends came to 10 bases. This TCR was recovered from a woman aged 18-29 years in good health and CMV-seronegative. The sample consisted of PBMCs. V usage is TRBV18 and J usage is TRBJ1-1, with D tentatively TRBD1 (6 bases). The CDR3 bases are TGTGCCAGCTTAAGGACAGCGAACACTGAAGCTTTCTTT. Protein sequence: CASLRTANTEAFF.